A few counts support the clone carrying this T cell receptor (beta chain). The data stem from a study of blood T cell repertoires in COVID-19. Looking at the study overall: Specimens from acute and convalescent COVID-19 originated in the United States, Italy and Spain. The cDNA or gDNA used as material had been derived from T cells, B-cell-depleted T cells, or PBMCs.

In the original analysis: Estimates of nucleated cell counts were drawn from the amplification of reference gene primers. Here immunoSEQ multiplex PCR was the method, and the copy in TCRdb shows in-frame clones only, minus some. V, J and clone size are those of that table, while D and trimming were read from the DNA. The sample holds about 61,000 clones, 70% to 85% seen once. The CDR3 runs 17 residues. V shed 1 base and J 4 bases; nucleotides not matched to a gene: 14. Germline loops: CDR1 SGHDT, CDR2 YYEEEE. Sequencing used peripheral blood. The TCR was taken from a woman in her 70s with acute or convalescent COVID-19. The V and J genes are TRBV5-6 and TRBJ2-7; 7 bases agree with TRBD1. CDR3 residues: CASSLTGLDRVGYEQYF. CDR3 bases: TGTGCCAGCAGCTTGACCGGGTTAGACAGGGTCGGGTACGAGCAGTACTTC. Filled out from reference TRBV5-6 and TRBJ2-7, the complete variable domain reads DAGVTQSPTHLIKTRGQQVTLRCSPKSGHDTVSWYQQALGQGPQFIFQYYEEEERQRGNFPDRFSGHQFPNYSSELNVNALLLGDSALYLCASSLTGLDRVGYEQYFGPGTRLTVT.